These T cell receptor beta chains were read from a single sample in a study of cytomegalovirus exposure and HLA in healthy donors. Profiling relied on immunoSEQ multiplex PCR, and the TCRdb table lists in-frame clones only, not all of them. In the table there are about 140,000 clones, approximately 80% of which are singletons. The material sequenced was PBMCs. Source of these receptors: a man aged 50 or older in good health and CMV-seronegative. CDR3s include the opening cysteine and the closing phenylalanine or tryptophan. The D gene is left open where the match is weak. A row's size may be missing; if present it is once, few, many or a size class.

V	size	J	D	CDR3	DNA
TRBV11-3	-	TRBJ2-2	-	CASSLGQNTGELFF	TGTGCCAGCAGCCTAGGACAGAACACCGGGGAGCTGTTTTTT
TRBV2	-	TRBJ2-1	TRBD2	CASRGATGGYNEQFF	TGTGCCAGCAGGGGAGCCACGGGGGGGTACAATGAGCAGTTCTTC
TRBV6-5	-	TRBJ2-1	TRBD1	CASSSTGDNEQFF	TGTGCCAGCAGTAGCACAGGGGACAATGAGCAGTTCTTC
TRBV10-1	-	TRBJ2-1	TRBD2	CASSYESGDNEQFF	TGCGCCAGCAGTTACGAGAGCGGGGACAATGAGCAGTTCTTC
TRBV18	-	TRBJ2-5	TRBD2	CASSPPSGGGETQYF	TGTGCCAGCTCACCACCCTCGGGAGGAGGGGAGACCCAGTACTTC
TRBV2	-	TRBJ2-7	TRBD1	CASTGTASYEQYF	TGTGCCAGCACCGGGACAGCCAGCTACGAGCAGTACTTC
TRBV5-1	-	TRBJ1-6	-	CASSLEGGNNSPLHF	TGCGCCAGCAGCTTGGAGGGAGGGAATAATTCACCCCTCCACTTT
TRBV19	-	TRBJ1-6	TRBD1	CASSSWDRGSPLHF	TGTGCCAGTAGTTCCTGGGACAGGGGGTCACCCCTCCACTTT
TRBV28	once	TRBJ2-3	TRBD1	CASSHGQGDMNTQYF	TGTGCCAGCAGCCACGGACAGGGGGATATGAATACGCAGTATTTT
TRBV6-6	-	TRBJ2-3	-	CASQIPQETQYF	TGTGCCAGCCAAATCCCACAGGAAACGCAGTATTTT
TRBV6-5	few	TRBJ1-1	-	CASKGRYTEAFF	TGTGCCAGCAAAGGGAGGTACACTGAAGCTTTCTTT
TRBV19	few	TRBJ2-3	TRBD1	CASSLTGTDTQYF	TGTGCCAGTAGCCTGACAGGGACAGATACGCAGTATTTT
TRBV18	-	TRBJ2-3	-	CASSAIVLTDTQYF	TGTGCCAGCTCAGCTATAGTCCTCACAGATACGCAGTATTTT
TRBV9	-	TRBJ2-1	TRBD2	CASSPPGLADNEQFF	TGTGCCAGCAGCCCGCCGGGACTAGCGGACAATGAGCAGTTCTTC
TRBV5-5	-	TRBJ1-5	-	CASSLDRGSNQPQHF	TGTGCCAGCAGCTTGGATCGGGGGTCGAATCAGCCCCAGCATTTT
TRBV19	-	TRBJ2-1	TRBD2	CASSILAGDLVGNEQFF	TGTGCCAGTAGTATCCTAGCGGGAGATTTGGTAGGCAATGAGCAGTTCTTC
TRBV9	-	TRBJ2-7	TRBD2	CASSVGGTSGSYEQYF	TGTGCCAGCAGCGTAGGTGGGACTAGCGGTTCCTACGAGCAGTACTTC
TRBV7-3	few	TRBJ2-2	TRBD1	CASSRQGPGELFF	TGTGCCAGCAGCCGACAGGGCCCCGGGGAGCTGTTTTTT
TRBV12-5	-	TRBJ1-3	TRBD1	CASGFGQGNSGNTIYF	TGTGCTAGTGGTTTCGGACAGGGAAACTCTGGAAACACCATATATTTT
TRBV29-1	-	TRBJ2-1	-	CSVGYPRGLYNEQFF	TGCAGCGTTGGATACCCCAGGGGCCTTTACAATGAGCAGTTCTTC
TRBV4-1	-	TRBJ2-5	TRBD2	CASSQVAGGRLQETQYF	TGCGCCAGCAGCCAAGTAGCGGGGGGACGATTACAAGAGACCCAGTACTTC
TRBV11-2	-	TRBJ2-6	-	CASSLAGDPSSGANVLTF	TGTGCCAGCAGCTTAGCGGGGGACCCCAGCTCTGGGGCCAACGTCCTGACTTTC
TRBV5-1	once	TRBJ2-7	TRBD2	CASSPEGRGWDEQYF	TGCGCCAGCAGCCCCGAGGGGAGGGGTTGGGACGAGCAGTACTTC
TRBV28	-	TRBJ1-1	TRBD1	CASSSDRVAGTEAFF	TGTGCCAGCAGTTCAGACAGGGTGGCGGGCACTGAAGCTTTCTTT
TRBV28	-	TRBJ2-3	-	CASDGGTSTDTQYF	TGTGCCAGCGACGGAGGGACTAGCACAGATACGCAGTATTTT
TRBV21-1	-	TRBJ2-1	-	CASSMLVRVEQFF	TGTGCCAGCAGCATGCTAGTTCGGGTCGAGCAGTTCTTC
TRBV5-1	-	TRBJ2-5	TRBD2	CASSLLSRGGQETQYF	TGCGCCAGCAGCTTGCTGAGTCGGGGGGGACAAGAGACCCAGTACTTC
TRBV28	few	TRBJ1-5	TRBD1	CASSLSGLRRGQGTAQPQHF	TGTGCCAGCAGTTTAAGCGGCCTTAGGCGGGGACAGGGGACGGCTCAGCCCCAGCATTTT
TRBV30	-	TRBJ2-7	-	CAWSTGYEQYF	TGTGCCTGGAGTACGGGGTACGAGCAGTACTTC
TRBV19	once	TRBJ1-3	-	CATRVSAGNTIYF	TGTGCCACTCGGGTTTCAGCGGGAAACACCATATATTTT
TRBV7-3	-	TRBJ2-1	TRBD2	CASSSGTSLDEQFF	TGTGCCAGCAGTTCCGGGACTAGTCTCGATGAGCAGTTCTTC
TRBV14	-	TRBJ1-5	-	CASSLRRGFNQPQHF	TGTGCCAGCAGCCTCCGCCGGGGGTTCAATCAGCCCCAGCACTTT
TRBV9	-	TRBJ1-2	TRBD1	CASSFSGGENYGYTF	TGTGCCAGCAGTTTTTCAGGGGGAGAGAACTATGGCTACACCTTC
TRBV7-9	-	TRBJ1-1	-	CASSFGGQAEAFF	TGTGCCAGCAGCTTCGGAGGGCAGGCTGAAGCTTTCTTT
TRBV4-1	-	TRBJ2-7	TRBD1	CASSQVGTGFDQQYF	TGCGCCAGCAGCCAAGTAGGGACAGGTTTTGATCAGCAGTACTTC